This T cell receptor (beta chain) was recorded in a study of beta chain features in type 1 diabetes. Broader study findings: The study found moderately but significantly shorter TCRB CDR3s in all four CD4+ subsets of Type 1 diabetes patients.

Comments on this clone: Antigen specificity is unknown.

Investigators reverse transcribed all isolated RNA, so they sequenced expressed TCRB transcripts. Method: immunoSEQ multiplex PCR; TCRdb's copy keeps in-frame clones and lacks some. The sample lists hundreds of thousands of clones, around an eighth seen once, with about 0.02% in the top ten. Germline V gene data show CDR1 as MGHRA and CDR2 as YSYEKL. This CDR3 has 16 amino acids. Trimming left V 3 bases short and J 2 bases short, with 14 bases between. J is TRBJ1-5 and V is TRBV4-1; D is unresolved. The TCR comes from a man younger than 30 with type 1 diabetes. The specimen was naive CD4+ T cells from blood. As DNA, the CDR3 is TGCGCCAGCAGCCAGGCCCCACCCGTGGGCAATCAGCCCCAGCATTTT. Its translation is CASSQAPPVGNQPQHF.